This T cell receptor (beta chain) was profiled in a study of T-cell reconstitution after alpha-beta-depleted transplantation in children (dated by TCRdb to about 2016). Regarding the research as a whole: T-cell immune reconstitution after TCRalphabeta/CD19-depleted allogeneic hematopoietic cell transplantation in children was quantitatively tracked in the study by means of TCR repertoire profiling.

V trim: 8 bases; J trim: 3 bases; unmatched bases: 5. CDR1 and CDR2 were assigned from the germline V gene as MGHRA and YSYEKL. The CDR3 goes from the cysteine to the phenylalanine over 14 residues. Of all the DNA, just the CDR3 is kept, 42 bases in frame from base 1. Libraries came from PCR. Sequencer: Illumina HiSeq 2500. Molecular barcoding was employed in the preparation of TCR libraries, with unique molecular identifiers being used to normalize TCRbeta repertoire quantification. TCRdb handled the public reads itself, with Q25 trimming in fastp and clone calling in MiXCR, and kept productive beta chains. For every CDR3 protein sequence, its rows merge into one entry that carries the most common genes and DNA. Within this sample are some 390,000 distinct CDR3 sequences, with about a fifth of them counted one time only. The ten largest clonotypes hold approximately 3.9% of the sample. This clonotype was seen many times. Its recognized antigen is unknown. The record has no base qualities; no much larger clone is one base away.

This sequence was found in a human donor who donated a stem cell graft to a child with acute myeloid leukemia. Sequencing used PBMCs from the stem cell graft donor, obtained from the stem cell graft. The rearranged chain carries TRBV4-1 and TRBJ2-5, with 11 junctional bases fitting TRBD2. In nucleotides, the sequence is TGCGCCAGCCGACTAGCGGGGACCGAAGAGACCCAGTACTTC. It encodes CASRLAGTEETQYF.